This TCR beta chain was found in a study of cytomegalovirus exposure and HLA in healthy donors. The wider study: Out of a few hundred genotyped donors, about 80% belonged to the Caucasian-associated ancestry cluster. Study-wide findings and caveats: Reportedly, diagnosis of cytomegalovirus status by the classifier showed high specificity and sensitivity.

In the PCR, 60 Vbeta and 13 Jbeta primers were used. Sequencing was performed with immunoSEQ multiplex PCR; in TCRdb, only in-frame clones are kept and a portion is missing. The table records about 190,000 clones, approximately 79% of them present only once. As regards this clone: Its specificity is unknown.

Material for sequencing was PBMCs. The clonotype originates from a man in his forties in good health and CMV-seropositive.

DNA of the CDR3: TGTGCCAGTAGTATAGAGCTATCCGGCTCCTACGAGCAGTACTTC. It yields the protein CASSIELSGSYEQYF. The V gene is TRBV19, the J gene TRBJ2-7, with no clear D. CDR3 length: 15 amino acids. Trimming stripped 0 bases from V and 0 bases from J, with 9 bases between. Germline CDR1 LNHDA, CDR2 SQIVND (reference sequence).